The present T cell receptor beta chain was sequenced within a study of cytotoxic CD8 clonotypes in ibrutinib-treated CLL. Notes on the study in general: Clonality measured at baseline exceeded age-matched healthy donors, tracking circulating CD8+ T-cell counts.

About this clone: Its antigen is unknown.

After removal of 4 bases from V and 4 bases from J, the junction contained 9 bases not matched to a gene. Germline CDR1 and CDR2: SGHNT and YYREEE (reference sequence). The CDR3 length is 15 residues. Clones were read by immunoSEQ multiplex PCR, and TCRdb kept only the in-frame ones, dropping some. The table has under 200,000 clones, roughly four fifths seen once; the top ten hold about 1.9%. Source: PBMCs, taken after 12 months of ibrutinib treatment. This sequence was found in a human donor with chronic lymphocytic leukemia. This chain links TRBV5-4 with TRBJ1-1; the match to TRBD1 covers 8 bases. The CDR3 coding sequence is TGTGCCAGCAGCCGAGACGGACAGGGCGTCACTGAAGCTTTCTTT. Its protein product is CASSRDGQGVTEAFF.